This T cell receptor (beta chain) was obtained from a study of CD8 T cells in Susac syndrome (dated by TCRdb to between 2017 and 2020). The study in broad terms: Whether CD8+ T cell activation and differentiation in Susac syndrome was antigen driven was tested using repertoire sequencing.

Turning to this clonotype: Its specific antigen is unknown. The sample holds no much larger clone one base away, and base qualities are not on file.

Study-level results and caveats: The number of individuals in the TCR sequencing and HLA analysis was acknowledged as relatively small.

Peripheral blood CD8+ and CD4+ T cells from healthy donors, Susac syndrome patients and multiple sclerosis patients were profiled using high-throughput TCR beta sequencing. Healthy donors were age- and sex-matched controls. Bulk CD8+ and CD4+ T cells were purified by magnetic negative isolation, whereas CD8+ TEMRA cells were enriched by FACS. Blood was drawn into EDTA tubes, processed within 24 hours, and PBMCs were isolated by density gradient centrifugation. PBMCs intended for TCR sequencing were cryopreserved in liquid nitrogen and were subsequently thawed in a 37 degrees C water bath. The sorted or isolated CD4+, CD8+ and CD8+ TEMRA cells had a purity of 90% or higher. RNA was extracted using the RNeasy kit, and roughly 0.5 to 1 microgram was reverse transcribed with random hexamers. TCR beta CDR3 regions were amplified with the immunoSEQ multiplex PCR assay covering 54 Vbeta and 13 Jbeta segments. PCR amplification bias was corrected using a synthetic template baseline for primer optimization and computational correction. The original pipeline was this. Reads were annotated to V, D and J genes according to IMGT and were analyzed with immunoSEQ Analyzer, with only productive sequences retained. Clonality was calculated as one minus the Shannon entropy normalized by log2 of the number of productive unique sequences. Public and private clones were assessed among the 100 most prevalent clones of each patient and control. Clones were defined as Susac-specific when absent from the healthy and MS cohorts, from about 1,100 published viral clones and from other ImmuneACCESS disease sequences. Using fastp at Q25 and MiXCR, TCRdb reprocessed the public reads and kept productive beta chains. Merged by CDR3 protein, the rows form single entries marked with the most common genes and DNA. These V and J calls derive from TCRdb rather than the authors' analysis. Counted in this sample were 130,000 to 150,000 distinct CDR3 sequences; around 94% of them appeared once. The top ten hold about 0.076% of the sample.

The CDR3, cysteine through phenylalanine, is 17 amino acids long. Just CDR3 DNA is preserved here, 51 bases in frame from base 1. The germline V gene gives CDR1 as SGHVS and CDR2 as FQNEAQ. V ends up 3 bases short and J 7 bases short, with an unmatched junction base count of 18. The sequence joins TRBV7-8 to TRBJ2-7; the central 7 bases match TRBD2. The sample consisted of CD4+ T cells from PBMCs. This clonotype was obtained from a human donor in good health. The nucleotides are TGTGCCAGCAGCTTCCCTGGGGTGGGACTACAGCTAGGGGAGCAGTACTTC. The resulting protein is CASSFPGVGLQLGEQYF.